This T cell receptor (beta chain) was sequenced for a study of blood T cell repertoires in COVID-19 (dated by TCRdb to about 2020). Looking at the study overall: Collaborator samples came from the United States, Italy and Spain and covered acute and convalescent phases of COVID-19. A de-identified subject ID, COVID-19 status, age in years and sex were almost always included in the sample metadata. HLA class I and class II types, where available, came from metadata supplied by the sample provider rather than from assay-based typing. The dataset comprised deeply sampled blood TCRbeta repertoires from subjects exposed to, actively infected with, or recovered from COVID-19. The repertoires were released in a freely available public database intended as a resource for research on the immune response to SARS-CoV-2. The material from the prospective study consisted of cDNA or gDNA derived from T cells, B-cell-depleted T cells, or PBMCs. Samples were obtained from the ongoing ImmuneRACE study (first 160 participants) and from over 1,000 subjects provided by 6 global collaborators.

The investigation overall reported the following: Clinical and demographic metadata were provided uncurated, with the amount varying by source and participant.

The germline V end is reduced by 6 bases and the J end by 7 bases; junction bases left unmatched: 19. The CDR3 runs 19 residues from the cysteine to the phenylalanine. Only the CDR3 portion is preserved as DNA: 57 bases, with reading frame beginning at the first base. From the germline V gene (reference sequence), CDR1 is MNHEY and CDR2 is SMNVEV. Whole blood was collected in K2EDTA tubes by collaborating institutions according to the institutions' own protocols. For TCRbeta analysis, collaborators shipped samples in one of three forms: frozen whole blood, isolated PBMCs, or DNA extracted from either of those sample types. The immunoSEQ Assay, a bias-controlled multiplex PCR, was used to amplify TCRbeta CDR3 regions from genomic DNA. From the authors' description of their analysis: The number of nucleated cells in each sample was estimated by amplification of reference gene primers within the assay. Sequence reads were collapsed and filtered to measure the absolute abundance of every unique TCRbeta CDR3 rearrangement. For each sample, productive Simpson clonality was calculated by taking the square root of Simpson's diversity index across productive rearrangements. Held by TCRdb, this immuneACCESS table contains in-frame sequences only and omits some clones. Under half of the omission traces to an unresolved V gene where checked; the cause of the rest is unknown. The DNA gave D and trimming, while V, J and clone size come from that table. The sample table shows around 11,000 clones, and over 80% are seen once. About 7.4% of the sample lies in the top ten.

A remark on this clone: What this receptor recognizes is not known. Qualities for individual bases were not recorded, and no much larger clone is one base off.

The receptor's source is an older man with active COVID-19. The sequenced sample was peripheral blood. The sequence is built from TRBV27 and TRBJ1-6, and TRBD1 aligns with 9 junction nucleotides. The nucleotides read TGTGCCAGCAGCCTCTTGGATTTTCGACCGGGACAGGGAAATTCACCCCTCCACTTT. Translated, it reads CASSLLDFRPGQGNSPLHF.